Here is one TCR beta chain with its context. The sample is drawn from a study of control samples from healthy donors and cancer patients. The V end lost 6 bases, the J end lost 8 bases, and 7 bases lay between the germline ends. The CDR3 sequence is 9 residues long. CDR1 and CDR2 (germline): SQVTM, ANQGSEA. Using immunoSEQ multiplex PCR, the repertoire was profiled, and TCRdb retains in-frame clones only, with some absent. This sample has roughly 140,000 clones, with about 94% found just once. The sample consisted of blood. The chain combines TRBV29-1 with TRBJ1-2; D gene unclear. This receptor was obtained from a man aged 45-65 years in good health. CDR3 amino acids: CSVVQGYTF. CDR3 DNA: TGCAGCGTGGTGCAGGGCTACACCTTC.